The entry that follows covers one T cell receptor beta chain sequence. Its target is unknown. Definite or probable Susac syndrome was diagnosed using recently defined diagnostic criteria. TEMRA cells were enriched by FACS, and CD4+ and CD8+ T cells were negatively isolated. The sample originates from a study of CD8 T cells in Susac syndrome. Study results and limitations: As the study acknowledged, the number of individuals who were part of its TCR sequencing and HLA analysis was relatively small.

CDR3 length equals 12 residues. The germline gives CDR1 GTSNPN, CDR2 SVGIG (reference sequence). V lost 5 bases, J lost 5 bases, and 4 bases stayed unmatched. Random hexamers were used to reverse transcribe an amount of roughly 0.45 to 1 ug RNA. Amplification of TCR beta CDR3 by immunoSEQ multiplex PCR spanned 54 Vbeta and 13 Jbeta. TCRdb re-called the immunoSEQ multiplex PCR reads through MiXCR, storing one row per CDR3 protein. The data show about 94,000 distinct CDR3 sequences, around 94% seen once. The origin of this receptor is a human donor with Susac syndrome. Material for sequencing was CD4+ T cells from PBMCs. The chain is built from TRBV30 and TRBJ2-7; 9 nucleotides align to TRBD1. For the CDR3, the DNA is TGTGCCTGGGCCCGGGACAGGGACGAGCAGTACTTC. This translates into CAWARDRDEQYF.